This T cell receptor beta chain appears in the sequencing data of a study of blood T cell repertoires in COVID-19. Overall study context: Specimens from acute and convalescent COVID-19 originated in the United States, Italy and Spain. T cells, B-cell-depleted T cells, or PBMCs provided the cDNA or gDNA that served as material.

In the source study's methods: Using reference gene primer amplification, nucleated cell counts were estimated. Profiled with immunoSEQ multiplex PCR; TCRdb holds only in-frame clones, not every one. Clonal size and the V and J genes are those of that table, whereas D and trimming came from the DNA. The data show 25,000 to 30,000 clones, under 90% seen once. The CDR3 is 15 amino acids. Germline V lookup: CDR1 LNHNV, CDR2 YYDKDF (reference sequence). After removal of 2 bases from V and 2 bases from J, the junction contained 1 base not matched to a gene. This chain connects TRBV15 to TRBJ2-7; TRBD2 agrees at 12 bases. What was sequenced was peripheral blood. The sequence was collected from a human donor in a cohort sampled during active COVID-19. The CDR3 loop reads CATSRTSGRTYEQYF. DNA of the CDR3: TGTGCCACCAGCAGAACTAGCGGGAGGACCTACGAGCAGTACTTC.